This section outlines one TCR beta chain sequence together with its context. Antigen unknown. With V trimmed by 1 base and J by 0 bases, 4 bases remained unmatched. Germline CDR1 SGHRS, CDR2 YFSETQ. The CDR3 is 18 amino acids. This sample was taken from a study of cytomegalovirus exposure and HLA in healthy donors. Findings of the study overall: Donors were assumed by presence/absence analyses to have roughly uniform sequencing depth.

The PCR employed 60 Vbeta primers together with 13 Jbeta primers. Only in-frame clones appear in the TCRdb table, and some are missing; sequencing was by immunoSEQ multiplex PCR. The table records tens of thousands of clones, around 85% of them present only once. The V and J genes are TRBV5-1 and TRBJ2-7; 16 nucleotides align to TRBD2. The specimen sequenced was PBMCs. The receptor was isolated from a man aged 25-45 years in good health and CMV-seronegative. CDR3 in DNA: TGCGCCAGCAGCTTGTCGGGACTAGCGGGGGGGAGCTCCTACGAGCAGTACTTC. Its protein product is CASSLSGLAGGSSYEQYF.